A selection of T cell receptor beta chains follows, all from one sample in a study of T cell responses to AZD1222 COVID-19 vaccine. The method was immunoSEQ multiplex PCR; TCRdb's version includes in-frame clones alone and lacks a portion of them. The sample consists of 90,000 to 150,000 clones, approximately 90% of them appearing once. The sequenced sample was peripheral blood, obtained on day 0 of AZD1222 vaccination. Every receptor here comes from an adult in good health. CDR3s include the opening cysteine and the closing phenylalanine or tryptophan. A D gene is named only where the DNA matches it firmly. Size is stated for part of the rows, as once, few or many counts, or as a class when the clone is expanded.

V gene: TRBV9; J gene: TRBJ1-1; CDR3 length: 15; clone size: .; D gene: TRBD1; CDR3 DNA: TGTGCCAGCAGCGTCGGGACAGGGACGAACACTGAAGCTTTCTTT; CDR3 protein: CASSVGTGTNTEAFF
V gene: TRBV21-1; J gene: TRBJ2-3; CDR3 length: 16; clone size: .; D gene: .; CDR3 DNA: TGTGCCAGCAGCAAAGACCATCCCTCGACAGAGGTAACGCAGTATTTT; CDR3 protein: CASSKDHPSTEVTQYF
V gene: TRBV6-1; J gene: TRBJ2-4; CDR3 length: 18; clone size: .; D gene: .; CDR3 DNA: TGTGCCAGCAGTGAATCTCCGGGGGCGAGTCTAGCCAAAAACATTCAGTACTTC; CDR3 protein: CASSESPGASLAKNIQYF
V gene: TRBV28; J gene: TRBJ1-5; CDR3 length: 15; clone size: .; D gene: .; CDR3 DNA: TGTGCCAGCAGTTGGACTGCGGGAAGCAATCAGCCCCAGCATTTT; CDR3 protein: CASSWTAGSNQPQHF
V gene: TRBV7-9; J gene: TRBJ2-7; CDR3 length: 15; clone size: .; D gene: .; CDR3 DNA: TGTGCCAGCAGCTTAGTAGAGCAGGGGAACTACGAGCAGTACTTC; CDR3 protein: CASSLVEQGNYEQYF
V gene: TRBV10-2; J gene: TRBJ2-7; CDR3 length: 12; clone size: few; D gene: TRBD2; CDR3 DNA: TGCGCCAGCTCACTAGCGTCCTACGAGCAGTACTTC; CDR3 protein: CASSLASYEQYF
V gene: TRBV29-1; J gene: TRBJ2-1; CDR3 length: 14; clone size: .; D gene: .; CDR3 DNA: TGCAGCGTTGAGACACCAATAAGGTACAATGAGCAGTTCTTC; CDR3 protein: CSVETPIRYNEQFF
V gene: TRBV7-9; J gene: TRBJ1-1; CDR3 length: 12; clone size: .; D gene: .; CDR3 DNA: TGTGCCAGCAGCTTAGTGGCAGGGAAAGCTTTCTTT; CDR3 protein: CASSLVAGKAFF
V gene: TRBV20-1; J gene: TRBJ2-1; CDR3 length: 11; clone size: .; D gene: .; CDR3 DNA: TGCAGTGCCAGGGTGGGTACTGAGCAGTTCTTC; CDR3 protein: CSARVGTEQFF
V gene: TRBV18; J gene: TRBJ1-5; CDR3 length: 15; clone size: .; D gene: .; CDR3 DNA: TGTGCCAGCTCACCGGCTCTAGGAGGGTTTCAGCCCCAGCATTTT; CDR3 protein: CASSPALGGFQPQHF
V gene: TRBV4-2; J gene: TRBJ1-1; CDR3 length: 13; clone size: .; D gene: TRBD1; CDR3 DNA: TGTGCCAGCAGCCAATCAGGGGGCACTGAAGCTTTCTTT; CDR3 protein: CASSQSGGTEAFF
V gene: TRBV7-2; J gene: TRBJ1-2; CDR3 length: 13; clone size: once; D gene: .; CDR3 DNA: TGTGCCAGCAGCTTAGGGCCGAGAGGTGGCTACACCTTC; CDR3 protein: CASSLGPRGGYTF
V gene: TRBV19; J gene: TRBJ2-1; CDR3 length: 13; clone size: .; D gene: .; CDR3 DNA: TGTGCCAGCAGCGCGGACAGATACAATGAGCAGTTCTTC; CDR3 protein: CASSADRYNEQFF
V gene: TRBV6-1; J gene: TRBJ2-1; CDR3 length: 17; clone size: .; D gene: TRBD2; CDR3 DNA: TGTGCCAGCAGTGTTCGACTAGCGGGAGATCCCTACAATGAGCAGTTCTTC; CDR3 protein: CASSVRLAGDPYNEQFF
V gene: TRBV9; J gene: TRBJ2-1; CDR3 length: 16; clone size: .; D gene: TRBD2; CDR3 DNA: TGTGCCAGCAGCCCCTCCGGACTAGCGGGAATAAATGAGCAGTTCTTC; CDR3 protein: CASSPSGLAGINEQFF
V gene: TRBV7-2; J gene: TRBJ1-5; CDR3 length: 15; clone size: .; D gene: TRBD1; CDR3 DNA: TGTGCCAGCAGCCCTGGGACAGTCATGAATCAGCCCCAGCATTTT; CDR3 protein: CASSPGTVMNQPQHF
V gene: TRBV3-1/TRBV3-2; J gene: TRBJ2-7; CDR3 length: 12; clone size: .; D gene: .; CDR3 DNA: TGTGCCAGCAGCCTTTACCGGGGCGAGCAGTACTTC; CDR3 protein: CASSLYRGEQYF
V gene: TRBV2; J gene: TRBJ1-1; CDR3 length: 13; clone size: .; D gene: .; CDR3 DNA: TGTGCCAGCAGTAGGGACGGGAACACTGAAGCTTTCTTT; CDR3 protein: CASSRDGNTEAFF
V gene: TRBV27; J gene: TRBJ2-7; CDR3 length: 13; clone size: .; D gene: .; CDR3 DNA: TGTGCCAGCAGTTTATCCCCGGGACCCGAGCAGTACTTC; CDR3 protein: CASSLSPGPEQYF
V gene: TRBV28; J gene: TRBJ2-1; CDR3 length: 18; clone size: .; D gene: TRBD2; CDR3 DNA: TGTGCCAGCACCCCGGGACTAGCGGGACCGAGCTCCTACAATGAGCAGTTCTTC; CDR3 protein: CASTPGLAGPSSYNEQFF
V gene: TRBV12-3/TRBV12-4; J gene: TRBJ2-1; CDR3 length: 13; clone size: once; D gene: .; CDR3 DNA: TGTGCCAGCAGCCCACAGGGAATTAATGAGCAGTTCTTC; CDR3 protein: CASSPQGINEQFF
V gene: TRBV7-8; J gene: TRBJ1-1; CDR3 length: 16; clone size: .; D gene: TRBD1; CDR3 DNA: TGTGCCAGCAGCTTAACCGGGACAGGGTCTGGCACTGAAGCTTTCTTT; CDR3 protein: CASSLTGTGSGTEAFF
V gene: TRBV12-3/TRBV12-4; J gene: TRBJ2-3; CDR3 length: 13; clone size: .; D gene: .; CDR3 DNA: TGTGCCAGCAGTTTACAGAGCACAGATACGCAGTATTTT; CDR3 protein: CASSLQSTDTQYF
V gene: TRBV6-5; J gene: TRBJ2-2; CDR3 length: 14; clone size: .; D gene: .; CDR3 DNA: TGTGCCAGCAGTTATGGGGCGAACACCGGGGAGCTGTTTTTT; CDR3 protein: CASSYGANTGELFF
V gene: TRBV7-8; J gene: TRBJ1-2; CDR3 length: 15; clone size: .; D gene: TRBD1; CDR3 DNA: TGTGCCAGCACCCTTGGGGACAGGGGAGCCTATGGCTACACCTTC; CDR3 protein: CASTLGDRGAYGYTF
V gene: TRBV2; J gene: TRBJ2-3; CDR3 length: 13; clone size: .; D gene: TRBD1; CDR3 DNA: TGTGCCAGCAGGATTACAGGGGTGGATACGCAGTATTTT; CDR3 protein: CASRITGVDTQYF
V gene: TRBV28; J gene: TRBJ2-1; CDR3 length: 16; clone size: .; D gene: TRBD2; CDR3 DNA: TGTGCCAGCAGTTTGGATAGCGGGACAACCTACAATGAGCAGTTCTTC; CDR3 protein: CASSLDSGTTYNEQFF
V gene: TRBV6-2/TRBV6-3; J gene: TRBJ1-2; CDR3 length: 13; clone size: .; D gene: TRBD1; CDR3 DNA: TGTGCCAGCAGTCAGGGGGAAAACTATGGCTACACCTTC; CDR3 protein: CASSQGENYGYTF
V gene: TRBV5-1; J gene: TRBJ1-4; CDR3 length: 16; clone size: .; D gene: .; CDR3 DNA: TGCGCCAGCAGCCCCGGGACACTGACAACTAATGAAAAACTGTTTTTT; CDR3 protein: CASSPGTLTTNEKLFF
V gene: TRBV7-7; J gene: TRBJ2-5; CDR3 length: 16; clone size: .; D gene: TRBD2; CDR3 DNA: TGTGCTAGCAGCTTAGGACTAGCGGGAGGAGGAGAGACCCAGTACTTC; CDR3 protein: CASSLGLAGGGETQYF
V gene: TRBV3-1/TRBV3-2; J gene: TRBJ1-5; CDR3 length: 17; clone size: .; D gene: TRBD1; CDR3 DNA: TGTGCCAGCAGCCCGGGACAGGGGGCGGGTAGCAATCAGCCCCAGCATTTT; CDR3 protein: CASSPGQGAGSNQPQHF
V gene: TRBV7-7; J gene: TRBJ1-3; CDR3 length: 15; clone size: .; D gene: .; CDR3 DNA: TGTGCTAGCAGCGATGGACAATCCTCTGGAAACACCATATATTTT; CDR3 protein: CASSDGQSSGNTIYF
V gene: TRBV15; J gene: TRBJ1-2; CDR3 length: 16; clone size: .; D gene: .; CDR3 DNA: TGTGCCACCAGCAGAGATCTTAGGCAGGGCGTATATGGCTACACCTTC; CDR3 protein: CATSRDLRQGVYGYTF
V gene: TRBV15; J gene: TRBJ1-2; CDR3 length: 16; clone size: .; D gene: .; CDR3 DNA: TGTGCCACCAGCAGAGCGGTAGGGTTTAGTGACTATGGCTACACCTTC; CDR3 protein: CATSRAVGFSDYGYTF
V gene: TRBV29-1; J gene: TRBJ2-1; CDR3 length: 13; clone size: once; D gene: .; CDR3 DNA: TGCAGCGTTGATCCCCGGGACTTCAATGAGCAGTTCTTC; CDR3 protein: CSVDPRDFNEQFF
V gene: TRBV6-1; J gene: TRBJ1-1; CDR3 length: 13; clone size: .; D gene: .; CDR3 DNA: TGTGCCAGCAGTGAGACGGTCGTTACTGAAGCTTTCTTT; CDR3 protein: CASSETVVTEAFF
V gene: TRBV3-1/TRBV3-2; J gene: TRBJ1-2; CDR3 length: 14; clone size: .; D gene: .; CDR3 DNA: TGTGCCAGCAGCCCCCCATGGGCCGCCTATGGCTACACCTTC; CDR3 protein: CASSPPWAAYGYTF
V gene: TRBV29-1; J gene: TRBJ2-3; CDR3 length: 11; clone size: .; D gene: .; CDR3 DNA: TGCAGCGTTGAGACAGCAGATACGCAGTATTTT; CDR3 protein: CSVETADTQYF
V gene: TRBV27; J gene: TRBJ1-2; CDR3 length: 16; clone size: .; D gene: .; CDR3 DNA: TGTGCCAGCAGTTTATGGGGCGACAGCCCGCCCTATGGCTACACCTTC; CDR3 protein: CASSLWGDSPPYGYTF
V gene: TRBV19; J gene: TRBJ1-5; CDR3 length: 13; clone size: .; D gene: .; CDR3 DNA: TGTGCCAGTAGTATAGATCTGACGCAGCCCCAGCATTTT; CDR3 protein: CASSIDLTQPQHF
V gene: TRBV6-6; J gene: TRBJ2-1; CDR3 length: 14; clone size: .; D gene: .; CDR3 DNA: TGTGCCAGCAGACGGGACATCTGGGGGAATGAGCAGTTCTTC; CDR3 protein: CASRRDIWGNEQFF
V gene: TRBV28; J gene: TRBJ1-5; CDR3 length: 15; clone size: .; D gene: TRBD1; CDR3 DNA: TGTGCCAGCAGTCCCTCAGGGGGCGCGGGTCAGCCCCAGCATTTT; CDR3 protein: CASSPSGGAGQPQHF
V gene: TRBV3-1/TRBV3-2; J gene: TRBJ1-4; CDR3 length: 14; clone size: .; D gene: TRBD1; CDR3 DNA: TGTGCCAGCAGTCCGGGACAGGGAAATGAAAAACTGTTTTTT; CDR3 protein: CASSPGQGNEKLFF
V gene: TRBV15; J gene: TRBJ2-7; CDR3 length: 18; clone size: .; D gene: .; CDR3 DNA: TGTGCCACCAGCAGAGACCGGGACCATACAAAAAGCTCCTACGAGCAGTACTTC; CDR3 protein: CATSRDRDHTKSSYEQYF
V gene: TRBV5-1; J gene: TRBJ2-3; CDR3 length: 14; clone size: few; D gene: TRBD1; CDR3 DNA: TGCGCCAGCAGCTTGTCCGCAGGGGGAGATACGCAGTATTTT; CDR3 protein: CASSLSAGGDTQYF
V gene: TRBV27; J gene: TRBJ2-7; CDR3 length: 15; clone size: .; D gene: .; CDR3 DNA: TGTGCCAGCCGATTAACCAGGGGGGCCTCCTACGAGCAGTACTTC; CDR3 protein: CASRLTRGASYEQYF
V gene: TRBV5-1; J gene: TRBJ1-1; CDR3 length: 14; clone size: .; D gene: .; CDR3 DNA: TGCGCCAGCAGCTCGGGACGGTTGAACACTGAAGCTTTCTTT; CDR3 protein: CASSSGRLNTEAFF
V gene: TRBV9; J gene: TRBJ1-6; CDR3 length: 12; clone size: .; D gene: .; CDR3 DNA: TGTGCCAGCAGCGTAGTAGGATCACCCCTCCACTTT; CDR3 protein: CASSVVGSPLHF